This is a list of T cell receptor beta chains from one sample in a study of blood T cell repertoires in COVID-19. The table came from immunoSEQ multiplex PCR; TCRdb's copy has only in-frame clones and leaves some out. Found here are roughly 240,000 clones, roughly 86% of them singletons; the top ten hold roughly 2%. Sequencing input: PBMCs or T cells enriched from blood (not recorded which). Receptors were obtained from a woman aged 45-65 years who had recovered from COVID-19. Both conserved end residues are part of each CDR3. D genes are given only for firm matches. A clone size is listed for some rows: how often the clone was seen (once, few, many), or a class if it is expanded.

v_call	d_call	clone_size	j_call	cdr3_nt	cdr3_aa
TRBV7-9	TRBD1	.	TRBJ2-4	TGTGCCAGCAGCCGTGACAGGGTTCAAGAAGCCAAAAACATTCAGTACTTC	CASSRDRVQEAKNIQYF
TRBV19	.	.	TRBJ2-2	TGTGCCGCAGCGGCTAGCAGAGCGAACACCGGGGAGCTGTTTTTT	CAAAASRANTGELFF
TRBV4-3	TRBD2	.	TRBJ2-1	TGCGCCAGCAGCCAAGAGAGCGGGGGGAACCCCTACAATGAGCAGTTCTTC	CASSQESGGNPYNEQFF
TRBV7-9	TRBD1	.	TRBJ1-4	TGTGCCAGCAGCGTATTACCTCTAGGGGGCGGAGGTGAAAAACTGTTTTTT	CASSVLPLGGGGEKLFF
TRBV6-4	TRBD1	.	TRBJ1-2	TGTGCCAGCAGTGAACCAGGGGGCTGCTATGGCTACACCTTC	CASSEPGGCYGYTF
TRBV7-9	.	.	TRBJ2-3	TGTGCCAGCAGCTCCCTCCTCCAGGACACCTCACCCTTCACAGATACGCAGTATTTT	CASSSLLQDTSPFTDTQYF
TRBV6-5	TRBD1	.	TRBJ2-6	TGTGCCAGCAATCCCCAGGGGGCTGGGGCCAACGTCCTGACTTTC	CASNPQGAGANVLTF
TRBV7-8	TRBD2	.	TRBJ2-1	TGTGCCAGCAGCTCCAGTAGGCTAGCGGGGGGAAATGAGCAGTTCTTC	CASSSSRLAGGNEQFF
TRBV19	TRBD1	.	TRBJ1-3	TGTGCCAGTAGTGCGAGACAGGGTTCGGCTGGAAACACCATATATTTT	CASSARQGSAGNTIYF
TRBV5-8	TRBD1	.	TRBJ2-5	TGTGCCAGCAGCTCTAGACTCGGACAGGGAGAAGAGACCCAGTACTTC	CASSSRLGQGEETQYF
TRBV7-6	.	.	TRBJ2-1	TGTGCCAGCGCGCCAGGGCCCTACAATGAGCAGTTCTTC	CASAPGPYNEQFF
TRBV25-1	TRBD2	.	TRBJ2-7	TGTGCCAGCCGGACTAGCGGCTCCTACGAGCAGTACTTC	CASRTSGSYEQYF
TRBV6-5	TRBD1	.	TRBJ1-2	TGTGCCAGCAGTTACTCGATTACAGGGGAAGTCGGTGGCTACACCTTC	CASSYSITGEVGGYTF
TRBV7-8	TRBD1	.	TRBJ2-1	TGTGCCAGCAGCCACCGGACAGGTCGTGAGCAGTTCTTC	CASSHRTGREQFF
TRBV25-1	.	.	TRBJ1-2	TGTGCCAGCAGTTTAGCGGGTTCGAACTATGGCTACACCTTC	CASSLAGSNYGYTF
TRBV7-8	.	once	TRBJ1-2	TGTGCCAGCAGCTTTCAGGGAATATATGGCTACACCTTC	CASSFQGIYGYTF
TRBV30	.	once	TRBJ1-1	TGTGCCTGGAGAGGGGGGGACTTTTTCTTGGGCACTGAAGCTTTCTTT	CAWRGGDFFLGTEAFF
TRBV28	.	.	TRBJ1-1	TGTGCCAGCAGGAAGCATGGGAGCCAGGGGCTAAGGGAAGCTTTCTTT	CASRKHGSQGLREAFF
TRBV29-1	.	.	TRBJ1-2	TGCAGCGTTGTAGTACAGGAAAACTATGGCTACACCTTC	CSVVVQENYGYTF
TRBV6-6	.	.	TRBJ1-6	TGTGCCAGCAGAGAGAGACAGGATAGAAATTCACCCCTCCACTTT	CASRERQDRNSPLHF
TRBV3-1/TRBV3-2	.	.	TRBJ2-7	TGTGCCAGCAGCCGACTTGTGGCCGCCGAGCAGTACTTC	CASSRLVAAEQYF
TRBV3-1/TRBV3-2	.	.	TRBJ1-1	TGTGCCAGCAGCCTCCACGGACAGAACACTGAAGCTTTCTTT	CASSLHGQNTEAFF
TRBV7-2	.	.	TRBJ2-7	TGTGCCAGCAGCCGGAGCGGTAAAGAGATGTACGAGCAGTACTTC	CASSRSGKEMYEQYF
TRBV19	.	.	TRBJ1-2	TGTGCCAGTAGTACGGCAGGGCATGGGGTCTATGGCTACACCTTC	CASSTAGHGVYGYTF
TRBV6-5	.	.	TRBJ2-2	TGTGCCAGCAAGGCCGGGGTGAACACCGGGGAGCTGTTTTTT	CASKAGVNTGELFF
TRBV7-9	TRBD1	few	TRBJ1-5	TGTGCCAGCAGCCCAGACGGGACAGGGGGGAATCAGCCCCAGCATTTT	CASSPDGTGGNQPQHF
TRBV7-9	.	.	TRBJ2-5	TGTGCCAGCAGCGGACACCGCCAAGAGACCCAGTACTTC	CASSGHRQETQYF
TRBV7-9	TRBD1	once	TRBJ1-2	TGTGCCAGCAGCTCTGGGACAGGGGGCGCAGTCTATGGCTACACCTTC	CASSSGTGGAVYGYTF
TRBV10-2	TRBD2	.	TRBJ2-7	TGCGCCAGCAGGATGGGACTAGCGGGAGGATCATCCTACGAGCAGTACTTC	CASRMGLAGGSSYEQYF
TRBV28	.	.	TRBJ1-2	TGTGCCAGCAGTTCCCTGGGCAGGGGCTATGGCTACACCTTC	CASSSLGRGYGYTF
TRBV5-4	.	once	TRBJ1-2	TGTGCCAGCAGCTTGGGCAGGCCGGATAACTATGGCTACACCTTC	CASSLGRPDNYGYTF
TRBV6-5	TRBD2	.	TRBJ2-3	TGTGCCAGCAGGTTAGCGGGAGTGGATACGCAGTATTTT	CASRLAGVDTQYF
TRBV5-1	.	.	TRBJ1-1	TGCGCCAGCAGCTTGGATGAACAGGGCGGGAGCACTGAAGCTTTCTTT	CASSLDEQGGSTEAFF
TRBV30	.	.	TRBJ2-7	TGTGCCTGGAGTGTATGGGGGGTACTCTCCTACGAGCAGTACTTC	CAWSVWGVLSYEQYF
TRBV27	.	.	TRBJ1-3	TGTGCCAGCAGGGGTCCCGGGACCATATATTTT	CASRGPGTIYF